Listed here is a single T cell receptor (beta chain). The antigen remains undetermined. This record comes from a study of T cells after yellow fever vaccination. Each CDR3 protein gets one entry after TCRdb re-called the 5' RACE reads with MiXCR. The data show hundreds of thousands of distinct CDR3 sequences, 13% seen once. This CDR3 contains 11 residues. V was pared by 9 bases and J by 5 bases, with 10 bases between. The germline gives CDR1 SGHTA, CDR2 FQGNSA. Study-level results: Re-detected after boosting: most primary clones, around 96% of CD4 and 88% of CD8.

The sequence came from a man aged 25 to 40 who received the YFV17D yellow fever vaccine. The chain has TRBV7-2 and TRBJ2-5; D possibly matches TRBD1 or TRBD2 (5 bases each). This specimen consisted of PBMCs, obtained on the day of the yellow fever booster vaccination. DNA for the CDR3: TGTGCCAGTGGGGGTCGGGAGACCCAGTACTTC. Its protein is CASGGRETQYF.